Listed below are T cell receptor beta chains from one sample, sequenced in a study of blood T cells in healthy people across ages. MiXCR, applied by TCRdb to the 5' RACE reads, yields one record per CDR3 protein. Among about 930,000 distinct CDR3 sequences listed, roughly 29% were seen once. This sample also appeared in a second study, on T cells of mothers and their children.

The specimen sequenced was blood. All receptors derive from a woman aged 40-49 years in good health. Each CDR3 is given with its conserved first and last residue. Fields, in order: V gene, clone size, D gene, J gene, CDR3 DNA, CDR3 protein. A D gene is named only where the DNA matches it firmly. Clone size is shown for a subset of rows, as once, few, many or a class of expanded clone.

>TRBV7-9|NA|NA|TRBJ2-2
TGTGCCAGCAGCTCCAGGATTCACACCGGGGAGCTGTTTTTT
CASSSRIHTGELFF
>TRBV4-1|NA|NA|TRBJ2-3
TGCGCCAGCAGCCAAGTATCAGGTCCTAGCACAGATACGCAGTATTTT
CASSQVSGPSTDTQYF
>TRBV7-2|many|NA|TRBJ2-3
TGTGCCAGCAGCAGGGGGGCGGGGACTAGCACAGATACGCAGTATTTT
CASSRGAGTSTDTQYF
>TRBV29-1|NA|TRBD2|TRBJ2-1
TGCAGCGTGAGCGGGGGCAGGAACAATGAGCAGTTCTTC
CSVSGGRNNEQFF
>TRBV6-6|NA|NA|TRBJ2-1
TGTGCCAGCGGTTCTGGAGTGGATGAGCAGTTCTTC
CASGSGVDEQFF
>TRBV29-1|many|TRBD1|TRBJ2-7
TGCAGCGTTGTTAGACAGGGAGCGGCGTACGAGCAGTACTTC
CSVVRQGAAYEQYF
>TRBV5-1|many|NA|TRBJ1-6
TGCGCCAGCAGCTTGGCCCAGGGGTCTTCACCCCTCCACTTT
CASSLAQGSSPLHF
>TRBV5-1|NA|NA|TRBJ1-1
TGCGCCAGCAGCCCCGGACATCAGGACACTGAAGCTTTCTTT
CASSPGHQDTEAFF
>TRBV2|few|NA|TRBJ2-3
TGTGCCAGCAGTGTACCCAACACAGACGCCCTCACAGATACGCAGTATTTT
CASSVPNTDALTDTQYF
>TRBV7-3|NA|TRBD2|TRBJ2-3
TGTGCCAGCAGCTTAAGGTTTAGCGGGGGGGCAGATACGCAGTATTTT
CASSLRFSGGADTQYF
>TRBV10-2|few|NA|TRBJ1-3
TGCGCCAGCAGTTCGGGACAAAGCTCTGGAAACACCATATATTTT
CASSSGQSSGNTIYF
>TRBV18|NA|TRBD2|TRBJ2-6
TGTGCCAGCTCCCACACGGGCGGGGGGCAAGGGGCCAACGTCCTGACTTTC
CASSHTGGGQGANVLTF
>TRBV29-1|many|TRBD2|TRBJ2-1
TGCAGCGTTGAAGATATCAGGGAGCTAGCGGGGGTCTACAATGAGCAGTTCTTC
CSVEDIRELAGVYNEQFF
>TRBV14|NA|NA|TRBJ2-3
TGTGCCAGCAGACCGACTCAGACGACCACAGATACGCAGTATTTT
CASRPTQTTTDTQYF
>TRBV10-3|NA|NA|TRBJ2-2
TGTGCCATCAGTGTAGGGGAATTGAGCACCGGGGAGCTGTTTTTT
CAISVGELSTGELFF
>TRBV6-5|few|TRBD1|TRBJ2-7
TGTGCCAGCAGTTACGGCCGGGACAGGGGGCAGTACGAGCAGTACTTC
CASSYGRDRGQYEQYF
>TRBV2|few|NA|TRBJ1-2
TGTGCCAACGGCAGGGAGACATCTCTTAACTATGGCTACACCTTC
CANGRETSLNYGYTF
>TRBV28|few|TRBD1|TRBJ2-2
TGTGCCAGCAGTTCCCAGGGGGAAGCCACCGGGGAGCTGTTTTTT
CASSSQGEATGELFF
>TRBV12-3/TRBV12-4|NA|NA|TRBJ1-6
TGTGCCAGCTCCCTGACCCGGCCGGGGAACTATAATTCACCCCTCCACTTT
CASSLTRPGNYNSPLHF
>TRBV18|NA|TRBD2|TRBJ2-7
TGTGCCAGCTCACCTGTAGCGGGGGCCTACGAGCAGTACTTC
CASSPVAGAYEQYF
>TRBV20-1|NA|NA|TRBJ2-1
TGCAGTGCTGGTGGGGTGGGCTCCTACAATGAGCAGTTCTTC
CSAGGVGSYNEQFF
>TRBV5-1|NA|TRBD1|TRBJ1-5
TGCGCCAGCAGCTTGGGCAGGGGGAACAATCAGCCCCAGCATTTT
CASSLGRGNNQPQHF
>TRBV19|few|NA|TRBJ2-5
TGTGCCAGTAGTATATGGGCAGGCGAAGAGACCCAGTACTTC
CASSIWAGEETQYF
>TRBV20-1|once|NA|TRBJ1-2
TGCAGTGTTAGAGATGTGGGTTCTGGCTACACCTTC
CSVRDVGSGYTF
>TRBV28|many|NA|TRBJ2-3
TGTGCCAGCATTGGTGGTAGGGTAGCTAGCACAGATACGCAGTATTTT
CASIGGRVASTDTQYF
>TRBV20-1|NA|NA|TRBJ1-2
TGCAGTGCTAGAGATAATCGGGCCGGCTACACCTTC
CSARDNRAGYTF
>TRBV7-8|NA|NA|TRBJ2-7
TGTGCCAGCAGCCCCTGGGCCGAGCAGTACTTC
CASSPWAEQYF
>TRBV14|many|TRBD1|TRBJ2-7
TGTGCCAGCAGCCAAGCCAGGGGGCGCGAGCAGTACTTC
CASSQARGREQYF
>TRBV15|NA|NA|TRBJ1-1
TGTGCCACCAGCAGAGATTTGGCAGGGAAGGCTTTCTTT
CATSRDLAGKAFF
>TRBV7-2|few|TRBD2|TRBJ2-3
TGTGCCAGCAGCTTAGGAGGTAGCGGGAGCACAGATACGCAGTATTTT
CASSLGGSGSTDTQYF
>TRBV12-3/TRBV12-4|few|NA|TRBJ2-3
TGTGCCAGCAGTTTTGATGCGATCGCTAGCACAGATACGCAGTATTTT
CASSFDAIASTDTQYF
>TRBV6-2/TRBV6-3|many|TRBD1|TRBJ2-4
TGTGCCAGCAGCAAAGACAGGGTGAAAAACATTCAGTACTTC
CASSKDRVKNIQYF
>TRBV11-1|few|NA|TRBJ2-3
TGTGCCAGCAGGGCGCAGGGGTCTGGGGCAGATACGCAGTATTTT
CASRAQGSGADTQYF
>TRBV6-5|few|TRBD2|TRBJ2-1
TGTGCCAGCAGCTCGTACGGGGGGTCCTCCTACAATGAGCAGTTCTTC
CASSSYGGSSYNEQFF